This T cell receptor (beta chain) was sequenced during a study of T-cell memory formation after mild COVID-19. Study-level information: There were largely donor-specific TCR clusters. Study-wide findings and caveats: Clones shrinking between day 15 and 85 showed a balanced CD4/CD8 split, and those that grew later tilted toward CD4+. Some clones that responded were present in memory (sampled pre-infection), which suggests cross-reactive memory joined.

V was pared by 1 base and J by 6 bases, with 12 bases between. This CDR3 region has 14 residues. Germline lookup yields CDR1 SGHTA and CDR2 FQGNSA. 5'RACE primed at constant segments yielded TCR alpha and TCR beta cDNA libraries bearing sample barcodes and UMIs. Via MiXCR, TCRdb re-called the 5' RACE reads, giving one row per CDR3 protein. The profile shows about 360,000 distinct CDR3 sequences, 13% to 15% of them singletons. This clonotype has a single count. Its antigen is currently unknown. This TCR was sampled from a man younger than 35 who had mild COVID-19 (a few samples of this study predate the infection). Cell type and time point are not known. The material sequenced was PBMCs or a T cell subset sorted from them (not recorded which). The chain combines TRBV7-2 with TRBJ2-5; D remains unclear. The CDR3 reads CASSLEGLVKTQYF. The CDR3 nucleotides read TGTGCCAGCAGCTTAGAGGGTCTCGTAAAGACCCAGTACTTC. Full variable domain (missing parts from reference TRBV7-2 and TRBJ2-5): GAGVSQSPSNKVTEKGKDVELRCDPISGHTALYWYRQSLGQGLEFLIYFQGNSAPDKSGLPSDRFSAERTGGSVSTLTIQRTQQEDSAVYLCASSLEGLVKTQYFGPGTRLLVL.